Each of the 29 T cell receptor beta chains below was sequenced from the same sample in a study of identical twins. TCRdb reprocessed the 5' RACE reads via MiXCR and lists one record per CDR3 protein. The profile covers some 440,000 distinct CDR3 sequences, with 20% to 25% appearing a single time and about 3% taken by the ten largest. These data also formed part of another study, on T cells expressing NK-cell markers.

The sample consisted of CD4+ T cells sorted from blood. The receptors originated from a woman aged 18-29 years in good health.

The chain recombines TRBV5-1 with TRBJ2-7; TRBD1 matches at 7 bases. V lost 0 bases, J lost 5 bases, and 5 bases stayed unmatched. The CDR3 is 14 residues long. CDR1 is SGHRS, CDR2 YFSETQ, per germline. The CDR3, as DNA: TGCGCCAGCAGCTTGGGACAGGGCATCAACGAGCAGTACTTC. Protein sequence: CASSLGQGINEQYF.

This clonotype turned up a few times. The gene calls are TRBV7-2 and TRBJ2-4; D gene uncertain. Germline CDR1 reads SGHTA; CDR2 reads FQGNSA. V lost 1 base to trimming and J lost 0 bases, with 13 bases between them. This CDR3 is built from 17 residues. CDR3: CASSLVVAPLAKNIQYF. As DNA, the CDR3 is TGTGCCAGCAGCTTAGTAGTGGCCCCCCTAGCCAAAAACATTCAGTACTTC.

This clonotype showed up just a few times. The chain joins TRBV9 to TRBJ1-6, with TRBD1 matching over 7 bases. The CDR3 extends over 15 amino acids. Looked up from germline, CDR1 is SGDLS and CDR2 is YYNGEE. J was trimmed by 7 bases and V by 0 bases; bases with no gene match: 4. The CDR3 sequence: CASSVEGASNSPLHF. The CDR3 DNA reads TGTGCCAGCAGCGTAGAGGGGGCCTCAAATTCACCCCTCCACTTT.

Regarding this clonotype: One end of the junction varies from germline; a read error may be responsible. The rearrangement uses TRBV3-1 and TRBJ2-7; D not certain. The V gene's germline CDR1 is LGHDT and CDR2 YNNKEL (reference sequence). The CDR3 has 12 amino acids. The CDR3 nucleotides are TGTGACAGCAGCCACCGGCCCTACGAGCAGTACTTC. It encodes CDSSHRPYEQYF.

This clonotype was observed a handful of times. The genes are TRBV7-9 and TRBJ2-1; TRBD2 aligns across 12 bases. There are 17 residues in the CDR3. Losses at the gene ends were 4 bases for V and 7 bases for J; bases not matched to a gene: 11. Germline CDR1 SEHNR, CDR2 FQNEAQ (reference sequence). Here the CDR3 reads CASSSPSGRAIGNEQFF. In nucleotides, the CDR3 is TGTGCCAGCAGCTCTCCTAGCGGGAGGGCCATTGGGAATGAGCAGTTCTTC.

This clonotype was seen only a few times. The rearrangement joins TRBV27 to TRBJ2-2; D is perhaps TRBD2 (6 bases). This CDR3 has 16 residues. Germline V gene lookup returns CDR1 MNHEY and CDR2 SMNVEV (reference sequence). Trimming stripped 2 bases from V and 1 base from J, with 11 bases between. The CDR3 coding sequence is TGTGCCAGCAGTTTACGGAGAGCGGGGAACACCGGGGAGCTGTTTTTT. This translates into CASSLRRAGNTGELFF.

This chain joins TRBV24-1 and TRBJ2-2, with unresolved D. The CDR3 is made up of 13 amino acids. Germline-derived CDR1 and CDR2 are KGHDR and SFDVKD. With 6 bases removed from V and 1 base from J, the gap between germline ends came to 5 bases. CDR3 sequence (DNA): TGTGCCACCAGTTATATGAACACCGGGGAGCTGTTTTTT. Its translation is CATSYMNTGELFF.

V and J are TRBV27 and TRBJ1-1; D call uncertain. The germline gives CDR1 MNHEY, CDR2 SMNVEV (reference sequence). There are 14 residues in the CDR3. V was trimmed by 8 bases and J by 2 bases, leaving 15 bases between them. The CDR3 loop reads CASCGSGPNTEAFF. In nucleotides, the CDR3 is TGTGCCAGCTGCGGGTCCGGTCCCAACACTGAAGCTTTCTTT.

There are many counts of this clonotype. The V and J genes are TRBV5-1 and TRBJ2-3; 7 nucleotides line up with TRBD1. Germline assignment: CDR1 SGHRS and CDR2 YFSETQ. The CDR3 consists of 14 residues. V lost 4 bases, J lost 1 base, and 3 bases stayed unmatched. The CDR3 spells CASSPDRGTDTQYF. The CDR3, as DNA: TGCGCCAGCAGCCCCGACAGGGGCACAGATACGCAGTATTTT.

This clonotype was found once. The rearrangement uses TRBV5-1 and TRBJ2-3; a possible D gene is TRBD1 (6 bases). Per the germline V gene, CDR1 is SGHRS and CDR2 is YFSETQ. CDR3 length: 14 residues. With 4 bases removed from V and 1 base from J, the gap between germline ends came to 10 bases. CDR3 DNA sequence: TGCGCCAGCAGCATACAGGGACGCACAGATACGCAGTATTTT. Translating gives CASSIQGRTDTQYF.

This clonotype was detected a few times. The chain carries TRBV24-1 and TRBJ2-3, with 7 bases fitting TRBD1. The CDR3 covers 18 residues. Germline V CDR1 and CDR2: KGHDR, SFDVKD. The junction had 14 bases not matched to a gene; V was cut back by 4 bases and J by 2 bases. CDR3 DNA sequence: TGTGCCACCAGTGACCCCCGCGTGAAGGGGGCTAACACAGATACGCAGTATTTT. Encoded protein: CATSDPRVKGANTDTQYF.

Only a few counts were recorded for this clonotype. The chain couples TRBV21-1 to TRBJ2-7; whether TRBD1, the table's D call, matches the DNA was not checked. TRBV21-1 is recorded as a pseudogene. The CDR3 covers 16 residues. CDR3 in DNA: TGTGCCAGCAGCAACCTAAAAGGGGGCGAAAGCTACGAGCAGTACTTC. It yields the protein CASSNLKGGESYEQYF.

This clonotype has more than one count but fewer than ten. The CDR3 coding sequence is TGCAGTGCAGAGGGGAATCGGGCGCAGTACTTC. This encodes CSAEGNRAQYF. The V and J genes are TRBV20-1 and TRBJ2-7; D is possibly TRBD1 or TRBD2 (5 bases each). The CDR3 runs to 11 residues. Germline V CDR1 and CDR2: DFQATT, SNEGSKA (reference sequence). Trimming cost V 6 bases and J 9 bases, with 15 bases left between them.

This clonotype appeared a few times. The rearrangement joins TRBV7-9 to TRBJ2-7; 8 nucleotides align to TRBD1. Germline loops: CDR1 SEHNR, CDR2 FQNEAQ (reference sequence). The CDR3 totals 14 residues. The V and J ends lost 1 base and 6 bases, in that order; junction bases with no gene match: 5. CDR3 sequence reads: CASSLDIQGGEQYF. As DNA, the CDR3 is TGTGCCAGCAGCTTAGACATACAGGGGGGCGAGCAGTACTTC.

The chain couples TRBV24-1 to TRBJ2-2, with 9 bases fitting TRBD2. This CDR3 spans 17 amino acids. Germline V gives CDR1 KGHDR, CDR2 SFDVKD. Trimming at V came to 3 bases and at J to 3 bases, leaving 7 bases not matched to a gene. In DNA form, the CDR3 reads TGTGCCACCAGTGATCGTAGCGGGAGCCGCTACACCGGGGAGCTGTTTTTT. This sequence encodes CATSDRSGSRYTGELFF.

The genes are TRBV5-5 and TRBJ1-2, with D possibly being TRBD1 (5 bases). The CDR3 is made up of 16 amino acids. Trimming removed 1 base at V and 0 bases at J, with 13 bases between. Germline CDR1 and CDR2: SGHKS and YYEKEE (reference sequence). CDR3 loop: CASSLTREEANYGYTF. CDR3 DNA sequence: TGTGCCAGCAGCTTGACCAGGGAGGAAGCTAACTATGGCTACACCTTC.

The V call is TRBV7-2, the J call TRBJ2-2; TRBD2 agrees at 11 bases. The CDR3 totals 15 residues. V was pared by 5 bases and J by 4 bases, with 3 bases of the junction left unmatched. Germline V lookup: CDR1 SGHTA, CDR2 FQGNSA. The CDR3 DNA reads as TGTGCCAGCAGCAGGGGACTAGCGGTCACCGGGGAGCTGTTTTTT. This codes for CASSRGLAVTGELFF. The whole variable domain, filled in from reference TRBV7-2 and TRBJ2-2, reads GAGVSQSPSNKVTEKGKDVELRCDPISGHTALYWYRQSLGQGLEFLIYFQGNSAPDKSGLPSDRFSAERTGGSVSTLTIQRTQQEDSAVYLCASSRGLAVTGELFFGEGSRLTVL.

This clonotype was recorded many times. The chain combines TRBV29-1 with TRBJ2-3, with 7 nucleotides matching TRBD2. Germline values: CDR1 SQVTM, CDR2 ANQGSEA. The CDR3 contains 14 residues. The J segment lost 4 bases and the V segment lost 1 base, leaving 5 bases of the junction unmatched. Here the CDR3 DNA reads TGCAGCGTTGAAGGCGGGAGCCGGGCAGATACGCAGTATTTT. Translation: CSVEGGSRADTQYF.

This clonotype was observed a handful of times. This chain links TRBV29-1 with TRBJ2-3; 7 bases match TRBD1. There are 14 residues in the CDR3. Trimming cost V 3 bases and J 1 base; bases outside gene matches: 4. Germline V CDR1 and CDR2: SQVTM, ANQGSEA. The CDR3 reads CSVDRTGGTDTQYF. The CDR3, as DNA: TGCAGCGTTGATCGGACAGGAGGCACAGATACGCAGTATTTT.

This clonotype occurred once. This chain links TRBV3-1 with TRBJ2-2; D is undetermined. The CDR3 runs to 15 residues. Germline loops: CDR1 LGHDT, CDR2 YNNKEL (reference sequence). Trimming took off 1 base at V and 1 base at J, with 7 bases between the two ends. The CDR3 DNA follows: TGTGCCAGCAGCCAAGCAACATTGAACACCGGGGAGCTGTTTTTT. It translates to CASSQATLNTGELFF.

This chain uses TRBV18 with TRBJ2-5; perhaps D is TRBD1 or TRBD2 (5 bases each). The CDR3 runs to 13 residues. Trimming left V 7 bases short and J 3 bases short, with 12 bases between. Germline V lookup: CDR1 KGHSH, CDR2 LQKENI. CDR3 coding DNA: TGTGCCAGCTTGGGACGGATAAAAGAGACCCAGTACTTC. Residues: CASLGRIKETQYF.

The table lists this clonotype with a count of one. V and J are TRBV5-1 and TRBJ2-1; 12 bases fit TRBD2. This CDR3 spans 17 amino acids. Trimming at V came to 3 bases and at J to 4 bases, leaving 8 bases not matched to a gene. CDR1 is SGHRS, CDR2 YFSETQ, per germline. CDR3 region: CASSSSLTSGGYNEQFF. CDR3 nucleotides: TGCGCCAGCAGCTCAAGTTTAACTAGCGGGGGGTACAATGAGCAGTTCTTC.

There are many counts of this clonotype. The V and J genes are TRBV10-2 and TRBJ2-3; D gene ambiguous. There are 11 residues in the CDR3. Germline CDR1 and CDR2: WSHSY and SAAADI. The V gene lost 3 bases and the J gene lost 5 bases, with 3 bases spanning the gap. Here the CDR3 reads CASSEGDTQYF. The DNA of the CDR3 is TGCGCCAGCAGTGAAGGAGATACGCAGTATTTT.

This clonotype came up a few times. The chain recombines TRBV6-5 with TRBJ1-1; perhaps TRBD1 as D (5 bases). V lost 0 bases and J lost 3, with 11 bases in between. The CDR3 loop spans 15 amino acids. Germline V gene data show CDR1 as MNHEY and CDR2 as SVGAGI. CDR3 region: CASSYSGLGYTEAFF. The CDR3 coding sequence is TGTGCCAGCAGTTACTCGGGACTGGGATACACTGAAGCTTTCTTT.

DNA for the CDR3: TGCGCCAGCAGAACCGGGACCGTCGGTAGCACAGATACGCAGTATTTT. Translation gives CASRTGTVGSTDTQYF. V is TRBV5-1 and J is TRBJ2-3, with D tentatively TRBD1 or TRBD2 (5 bases each). The CDR3 covers 16 residues. CDR1 is SGHRS, CDR2 YFSETQ, per germline. The germline V and J ends were trimmed by 5 bases and 0 bases, with 16 bases remaining between them.

This clonotype was detected many times. The gene calls are TRBV5-1 and TRBJ2-3, with D perhaps matching TRBD2 (6 bases). CDR1 is SGHRS and CDR2 is YFSETQ in the germline V gene. The CDR3 is 15 residues long. V shed 4 bases and J shed 4 bases, with 16 bases lying between them. CDR3 coding DNA: TGCGCCAGCAGCCTAAACCCCGGGGGTGCAGATACGCAGTATTTT. Its translation is CASSLNPGGADTQYF.

This clonotype appeared many times. The J gene is TRBJ2-3, the V gene TRBV12-3 or TRBV12-4, with a weak D call TRBD1 (5 bases). V lost 6 bases to trimming and J lost 2 bases, with 12 bases between them. The CDR3 length is 14 residues. The CDR3 region has the DNA TGTGCCAGCAGACGAAGACAGTCCACAGATACGCAGTATTTT. Protein sequence: CASRRRQSTDTQYF.

This clonotype was seen a few times. The V gene is TRBV4-1, the J gene TRBJ2-1, with 7 bases fitting TRBD1. Per the germline V gene, CDR1 is MGHRA and CDR2 is YSYEKL. Trimming removed 3 bases from V and 6 bases from J; junction bases left unmatched: 8. There are 15 residues in the CDR3. The CDR3 loop reads CASSHLQQGRNEQFF. For the CDR3, the DNA is TGCGCCAGCAGCCACCTTCAACAGGGGCGCAATGAGCAGTTCTTC.

This clonotype appeared a few times. This chain joins TRBV7-2 and TRBJ2-5; D possibly uses TRBD1 or TRBD2 (5 bases each). The CDR3 is made up of 13 amino acids. Germline V lookup: CDR1 SGHTA, CDR2 FQGNSA. V lost 6 bases, J lost 0 bases, and 8 bases lay in between. CDR3 DNA: TGTGCCAGCAGTCGGGACCACCAAGAGACCCAGTACTTC. As protein: CASSRDHQETQYF.